The present entry profiles one TCR beta chain with its context. The antigen remains unidentified. TCRdb reprocessed the 5' RACE reads with MiXCR, giving one entry per CDR3 protein. The repertoire holds about 340,000 distinct CDR3 sequences, with 9% to 10% as singletons. The data were taken from a study of identical twins. Findings and limits, study-wide: Twin-shared out-of-frame alpha sequences showed excess low generation probability.

This CDR3 spans 11 amino acids. Germline loops: CDR1 LGHDT, CDR2 YNNKEL (reference sequence). V was pared by 7 bases and J by 7 bases, with 10 bases between. The rearrangement uses TRBV3-1 and TRBJ1-1; D is unclear. Input material: naive T cells sorted from blood. The clonotype originates from a woman aged 45 to 65 in good health. This chain's CDR3 is CASIGVDEAFF. The CDR3, as DNA: TGTGCCAGCATAGGTGTCGATGAAGCTTTCTTT.